The clone carrying this T cell receptor beta chain came up many times. Diagnostic decisions used clinical symptoms, serum thyroxine and TRAb, thyroid ultrasound and orbital computed tomography. The data were taken from a study of T cells in Graves' hyperthyroidism and ophthalmopathy. The TCR beta CDR3 regions underwent amplification using RNA transcripts as the source. RT-PCR in the first round (using the HTBI primer set) targeted the TCR CDR3. TCRdb re-called the multiplex PCR reads with MiXCR, one entry per CDR3 protein. Here the sample spans some 500,000 distinct CDR3 sequences, 13% to 15% being singletons. The length of the CDR3 is 16 residues. The germline CDR1 and CDR2 sequences are MNHEY and SMNVEV (reference sequence). V lost 2 bases, J lost 2 bases, and 16 bases lay in between.

Sequencing input: blood. This receptor was obtained from a woman under 30 with Graves' hyperthyroidism. This sequence joins TRBV27 and TRBJ2-7; perhaps TRBD2 as D (5 bases). CDR3 in DNA: TGTGCCAGCAGTTTAAACGGACTTAGCCATGCCTACGAGCAGTACTTC. Its translation is CASSLNGLSHAYEQYF.